This TCR beta chain was captured by sequencing in a study of T cell repertoires in cytomegalovirus infection. In the case of this clonotype: The antigen is undetermined.

TCRdb reprocessed the reads via MiXCR and lists one record per CDR3 protein. The sample contains approximately 500,000 distinct CDR3 sequences, roughly 34% of which appear only once. V gave up 6 bases and J gave up 2 bases; unmatched junction bases: 4. The CDR3 length is 16 residues. The germline gives CDR1 ENHRY, CDR2 SYGVKD. This TCR was recovered from a human donor in good health (CMV status not recorded). Some clones in this sample may be carry-over from other donors' samples. The rearrangement joins TRBV10-3 to TRBJ2-2; 12 bases line up with TRBD2. The material sequenced was cultured PBMCs, taken from culture after CMV antigen stimulation. This CDR3 reads CAIRPGLAGNTGELFF. CDR3 nucleotide sequence: TGTGCCATCAGACCGGGACTAGCGGGTAACACCGGGGAGCTGTTTTTT.